This TCR beta chain was identified in a study of T cell responses to AZD1222 COVID-19 vaccine. Study-wide context: Second doses that came at about 4 or about 12 weeks were put together. Findings and caveats of the study: Among the donors, most were white British and more were female, and clonal diversity was possibly underestimated. Across spike, vaccine-associated CD4 TCRs were found, dominant at 160-218 and 743-854. Reports say nearly half of spike-specific TCRs go after unmutated variant regions.

The CDR3 has 16 amino acids. Trimming stripped 4 bases from V and 8 bases from J, with 18 bases between. CDR1 is KGHSH, CDR2 LQKENI, per germline. Generated by immunoSEQ multiplex PCR, the TCRdb table keeps only in-frame clones and is missing some. The sample shows roughly 130,000 clones, 92% of them seen only once. On this clone itself: What it binds is unknown.

Sequenced here: peripheral blood, sampled on day 0 of AZD1222 vaccination. V usage is TRBV18 and J usage is TRBJ1-6; possible D gene TRBD1, 5 bases. The clonotype originates from an adult in good health. This CDR3 reads CASSQRQRRGDSPLHF. In DNA form, the CDR3 reads TGTGCCAGCTCACAGAGACAGAGAAGGGGAGATTCACCCCTCCACTTT.